This is a list of T cell receptor beta chains from one sample in a study of blood T cell repertoires in COVID-19. TCRdb's table, derived via immunoSEQ multiplex PCR, lists solely in-frame clones and lacks some. The sample has about 250,000 clones, 85% to 90% seen once. The sample was PBMCs or T cells enriched from blood (not recorded which). These receptors originate from a man aged 35 to 55 who had recovered from COVID-19. Each CDR3 is given with its conserved first and last residue. The order of the fields is D gene, V gene, J gene, clone size, CDR3 DNA, CDR3 protein. A D gene is named only where the DNA matches it firmly. Part of the rows lack a size; the others show once, few, many or a class for expanded clones.

d_call: TRBD2
v_call: TRBV27
j_call: TRBJ2-1
clone_size: NA
cdr3_nt: TGTGCCAGCAGTGCGCATACTAGCGGGAGCCCGAATGAGCAGTTCTTC
cdr3_aa: CASSAHTSGSPNEQFF

d_call: NA
v_call: TRBV9
j_call: TRBJ1-1
clone_size: NA
cdr3_nt: TGTGCCAGCAGCTTCATAGGAGATATGAACACTGAAGCTTTCTTT
cdr3_aa: CASSFIGDMNTEAFF

d_call: NA
v_call: TRBV30
j_call: TRBJ1-5
clone_size: NA
cdr3_nt: TGTGCCTGGAGTCGGGAGCGGATCAATCAGCCCCAGCATTTT
cdr3_aa: CAWSRERINQPQHF

d_call: NA
v_call: TRBV11-2
j_call: TRBJ2-3
clone_size: NA
cdr3_nt: TGTGCCAGCAGCTTAATCCACAGTCAGGGCACAGATACGCAGTATTTT
cdr3_aa: CASSLIHSQGTDTQYF

d_call: NA
v_call: TRBV4-3
j_call: TRBJ2-5
clone_size: NA
cdr3_nt: TGCGCCAGCAGCCAAGATCGTGAGACCCAGTACTTC
cdr3_aa: CASSQDRETQYF

d_call: TRBD1
v_call: TRBV6-6
j_call: TRBJ2-1
clone_size: NA
cdr3_nt: TGTGCCAGCAGTTACCCGGGACAGGGGGTTGGGAATGAGCAGTTCTTC
cdr3_aa: CASSYPGQGVGNEQFF

d_call: NA
v_call: TRBV19
j_call: TRBJ1-1
clone_size: NA
cdr3_nt: TGTGCCAGTACTTGGACAGCCGACAACACTGAAGCTTTCTTT
cdr3_aa: CASTWTADNTEAFF

d_call: NA
v_call: TRBV7-2
j_call: TRBJ2-3
clone_size: NA
cdr3_nt: TGTGCCAGCCGTCGCGGGGGCCGGAGCACAGATACGCAGTATTTT
cdr3_aa: CASRRGGRSTDTQYF

d_call: NA
v_call: TRBV11-1
j_call: TRBJ1-2
clone_size: NA
cdr3_nt: TGTGCCAGCAGCCCGCACACCCAGGTTTATGGCTACACCTTC
cdr3_aa: CASSPHTQVYGYTF

d_call: NA
v_call: TRBV28
j_call: TRBJ2-1
clone_size: NA
cdr3_nt: TGTGCCAGCAGTCTTGGCCAGGCGGGCAATGAGCAGTTCTTC
cdr3_aa: CASSLGQAGNEQFF

d_call: NA
v_call: TRBV7-2
j_call: TRBJ1-2
clone_size: once
cdr3_nt: TGTGCCAGCAGCCTGGTTGGCAGCGGTACTGGCTACACCTTC
cdr3_aa: CASSLVGSGTGYTF

d_call: NA
v_call: TRBV7-2
j_call: TRBJ1-5
clone_size: NA
cdr3_nt: TGTGCCAGCAGCGTACAGGGTGGCAATCAGCCCCAGCATTTT
cdr3_aa: CASSVQGGNQPQHF

d_call: NA
v_call: TRBV29-1
j_call: TRBJ2-6
clone_size: NA
cdr3_nt: TGCAGCGCCTCGAGGGAGGGGGGACTCTCTGGGGCCAACGTCCTGACTTTC
cdr3_aa: CSASREGGLSGANVLTF

d_call: TRBD2
v_call: TRBV7-2
j_call: TRBJ2-1
clone_size: NA
cdr3_nt: TGTGCCAGCAGCACGAGGGGACTAGCGGGAGCGGGTGAGCAGTTCTTC
cdr3_aa: CASSTRGLAGAGEQFF

d_call: NA
v_call: TRBV7-2
j_call: TRBJ2-7
clone_size: once
cdr3_nt: TGTGCCAGCAGCTACGATAGAGTTTACGAGCAGTACTTC
cdr3_aa: CASSYDRVYEQYF

d_call: TRBD2
v_call: TRBV2
j_call: TRBJ2-1
clone_size: NA
cdr3_nt: TGTGCCAGCAGTGAAGCGCTCGGGACTAGCGGGCCAGGCTACAATGAGCAGTTCTTC
cdr3_aa: CASSEALGTSGPGYNEQFF

d_call: NA
v_call: TRBV5-4
j_call: TRBJ1-6
clone_size: NA
cdr3_nt: TGTGCCAGCAGCTTGGATGGGGCCGCTCGCCACTTT
cdr3_aa: CASSLDGAARHF

d_call: TRBD2
v_call: TRBV7-9
j_call: TRBJ2-5
clone_size: once
cdr3_nt: TGTGCCAGCAGCTATGACTTGGTGCGGGAGGGGGAGACCCAGTACTTC
cdr3_aa: CASSYDLVREGETQYF

d_call: NA
v_call: TRBV7-9
j_call: TRBJ1-6
clone_size: NA
cdr3_nt: TGTGCCAGCAGCTTACGAACACCCGTTAATTCACCCCTCCACTTT
cdr3_aa: CASSLRTPVNSPLHF

d_call: TRBD1
v_call: TRBV19
j_call: TRBJ1-6
clone_size: NA
cdr3_nt: TGTGCCAGTAGTTTGGGGGACAGGCCTGATTCACCCCTCCACTTT
cdr3_aa: CASSLGDRPDSPLHF

d_call: NA
v_call: TRBV30
j_call: TRBJ2-3
clone_size: NA
cdr3_nt: TGTGCCTGGAGCGAACAGGGAACTAGCACAGATACGCAGTATTTT
cdr3_aa: CAWSEQGTSTDTQYF

d_call: NA
v_call: TRBV30
j_call: TRBJ1-5
clone_size: NA
cdr3_nt: TGTGCCTGGAGCGCTTGGAGACAGCCCCAGCATTTT
cdr3_aa: CAWSAWRQPQHF

d_call: NA
v_call: TRBV12-3/TRBV12-4
j_call: TRBJ1-5
clone_size: NA
cdr3_nt: TGTGCCAGCAGTTTCGACAGTTATCAGCCCCAGCATTTT
cdr3_aa: CASSFDSYQPQHF

d_call: NA
v_call: TRBV6-2/TRBV6-3
j_call: TRBJ2-2
clone_size: NA
cdr3_nt: TGTGCCAGCAGTTACAAAGACCAACCAGGCGGGGAGCTGTTTTTT
cdr3_aa: CASSYKDQPGGELFF

d_call: TRBD2
v_call: TRBV13
j_call: TRBJ2-3
clone_size: NA
cdr3_nt: TGTGCCAGCAGCCTCGAACTAGCGGGACCCACAGATACGCAGTATTTT
cdr3_aa: CASSLELAGPTDTQYF

d_call: TRBD2
v_call: TRBV3-1/TRBV3-2
j_call: TRBJ2-7
clone_size: once
cdr3_nt: TGTGCCAGCAGCCAAGTCATGGCTAGCGGGAGAACCCCCTACGAGCAGTACTTC
cdr3_aa: CASSQVMASGRTPYEQYF

d_call: NA
v_call: TRBV4-1
j_call: TRBJ1-5
clone_size: NA
cdr3_nt: TGCGCCAGCAGCCAAGATAGCGAGGGTCCGCAGTCCCAGCATTTT
cdr3_aa: CASSQDSEGPQSQHF

d_call: TRBD1
v_call: TRBV5-6
j_call: TRBJ1-3
clone_size: NA
cdr3_nt: TGTGCCAGCAGGGGGACAGGCTCTGGAAACACCATATATTTT
cdr3_aa: CASRGTGSGNTIYF

d_call: NA
v_call: TRBV27
j_call: TRBJ1-6
clone_size: once
cdr3_nt: TGTGCCAGCAGTTTACCGACAGCTTCACCCCTCCACTTT
cdr3_aa: CASSLPTASPLHF

d_call: TRBD1
v_call: TRBV28
j_call: TRBJ1-4
clone_size: once
cdr3_nt: TGTGCCAGCAGGCTAAGTGGGACAGGCGGCGCAGGACTGTTTTTT
cdr3_aa: CASRLSGTGGAGLFF

d_call: TRBD2
v_call: TRBV5-4
j_call: TRBJ2-5
clone_size: NA
cdr3_nt: TGTGCCAGCAGCTTAAAGCGGGAGGGCCGAGAGACCCAGTACTTC
cdr3_aa: CASSLKREGRETQYF

d_call: NA
v_call: TRBV10-3
j_call: TRBJ2-2
clone_size: NA
cdr3_nt: TGTGCCATCAGTGAGGGTGGGGCGGACACCGGGGAGCTGTTTTTT
cdr3_aa: CAISEGGADTGELFF

d_call: TRBD2
v_call: TRBV6-5
j_call: TRBJ2-7
clone_size: NA
cdr3_nt: TGTGCCAGTCTAGCGGGAGGGGGCTACGAGCAGTACTTC
cdr3_aa: CASLAGGGYEQYF

d_call: TRBD1
v_call: TRBV9
j_call: TRBJ1-5
clone_size: NA
cdr3_nt: TGTGCCAGCAGTGCCGCCGGGACAGGGAGACAGCCCCAGCATTTT
cdr3_aa: CASSAAGTGRQPQHF

d_call: NA
v_call: TRBV27
j_call: TRBJ2-4
clone_size: NA
cdr3_nt: TGTGCCAGCAGTTTCATTCAGGGGAAGGGAAACATTCAGTACTTC
cdr3_aa: CASSFIQGKGNIQYF

d_call: TRBD1
v_call: TRBV16
j_call: TRBJ1-1
clone_size: NA
cdr3_nt: TGTGCCAGCGGGGGACAGGTCTACACTGAAGCTTTCTTT
cdr3_aa: CASGGQVYTEAFF

d_call: TRBD2
v_call: TRBV18
j_call: TRBJ2-7
clone_size: NA
cdr3_nt: TGTGCCAGCGGGGGAGAAGCGGGAGCGGAGGAGCAGTACTTC
cdr3_aa: CASGGEAGAEEQYF

d_call: TRBD1
v_call: TRBV19
j_call: TRBJ1-5
clone_size: NA
cdr3_nt: TGTGCCAGTAGCCCTGGACAGGGGGGGTTTAGTCAGCCCCAGCATTTT
cdr3_aa: CASSPGQGGFSQPQHF

d_call: TRBD1
v_call: TRBV5-6
j_call: TRBJ1-5
clone_size: once
cdr3_nt: TGTGCCAGCAGCCCCAAGGGACAGAGACTCTATCAGCCCCAGCATTTT
cdr3_aa: CASSPKGQRLYQPQHF

d_call: TRBD1
v_call: TRBV9
j_call: TRBJ1-2
clone_size: NA
cdr3_nt: TGTGCCAGCAGCGTAGATGACAGGGGGAACTATGGCTACACCTTC
cdr3_aa: CASSVDDRGNYGYTF

d_call: TRBD1
v_call: TRBV9
j_call: TRBJ1-2
clone_size: NA
cdr3_nt: TGTGCCAGCAGCGCCGCCGGGACAGTCCAGGGCTACACCTTC
cdr3_aa: CASSAAGTVQGYTF

d_call: NA
v_call: TRBV10-3
j_call: TRBJ2-5
clone_size: NA
cdr3_nt: TGTGCCATCAGTGGTCAGGGAGAGACCCAGTACTTC
cdr3_aa: CAISGQGETQYF

d_call: TRBD2
v_call: TRBV24-1
j_call: TRBJ2-1
clone_size: NA
cdr3_nt: TGTGCCACCAGTGATCATCGACTAGCGGGGTACTACAATGAGCAGTTCTTC
cdr3_aa: CATSDHRLAGYYNEQFF

d_call: TRBD2
v_call: TRBV19
j_call: TRBJ2-1
clone_size: NA
cdr3_nt: TGTGCCAGTAGTATCGGTAGCGGGGGGGACAATGAGCAGTTCTTC
cdr3_aa: CASSIGSGGDNEQFF

d_call: NA
v_call: TRBV11-2
j_call: TRBJ1-6
clone_size: NA
cdr3_nt: TGTGCCAGCCGCCCCGGGGTGGATCTTACCACTAATTCACCCCTCCACTTT
cdr3_aa: CASRPGVDLTTNSPLHF

d_call: NA
v_call: TRBV4-3
j_call: TRBJ1-2
clone_size: NA
cdr3_nt: TGCGCCAGCAGCCAAGAAGCTGCGCAGGGAGGCAACTATGGCTACACCTTC
cdr3_aa: CASSQEAAQGGNYGYTF

d_call: TRBD1
v_call: TRBV3-1/TRBV3-2
j_call: TRBJ2-4
clone_size: NA
cdr3_nt: TGTGCCAGCAGCTCCACCTCAGGGGGCTATCGGGCCAAAAACATTCAGTACTTC
cdr3_aa: CASSSTSGGYRAKNIQYF

d_call: NA
v_call: TRBV6-5
j_call: TRBJ1-1
clone_size: NA
cdr3_nt: TGTGCCAGCAGTACGCCGGGACTCTGGATACCTTTCTTT
cdr3_aa: CASSTPGLWIPFF

d_call: NA
v_call: TRBV10-2
j_call: TRBJ2-7
clone_size: NA
cdr3_nt: TGCGCCACCCGAGATAACAGGCGGACCTACGAGCAGTACTTC
cdr3_aa: CATRDNRRTYEQYF

d_call: NA
v_call: TRBV15
j_call: TRBJ2-2
clone_size: NA
cdr3_nt: TGTGCCACCAGCAGAGGGACTACCGGGGAGCTGTTTTTT
cdr3_aa: CATSRGTTGELFF

d_call: NA
v_call: TRBV5-1
j_call: TRBJ2-3
clone_size: NA
cdr3_nt: TGCGCCAGCAGCTTACAGGTGCAGAGCACAGATACGCAGTATTTT
cdr3_aa: CASSLQVQSTDTQYF

d_call: NA
v_call: TRBV4-1
j_call: TRBJ2-1
clone_size: NA
cdr3_nt: TGCGCCAGCAGCCCACGTAGCAAGGGGGAATACAATGAGCAGTTCTTC
cdr3_aa: CASSPRSKGEYNEQFF

d_call: NA
v_call: TRBV7-9
j_call: TRBJ1-2
clone_size: NA
cdr3_nt: TGTGCCAGCAGCTTACAACAGGGCCTCTATGGCTACACCTTC
cdr3_aa: CASSLQQGLYGYTF

d_call: NA
v_call: TRBV30
j_call: TRBJ2-1
clone_size: NA
cdr3_nt: TGTGCCTGGAGTGTAGCTAAAAGCGAGCAGTTCTTC
cdr3_aa: CAWSVAKSEQFF

d_call: NA
v_call: TRBV6-2/TRBV6-3
j_call: TRBJ2-5
clone_size: NA
cdr3_nt: TGTGCCAGCAGTTACGTCCTGGAGACCCAGTACTTC
cdr3_aa: CASSYVLETQYF

d_call: NA
v_call: TRBV11-2
j_call: TRBJ2-6
clone_size: NA
cdr3_nt: TGTGCCAGCAGCTTAGGCGGTCAAGCTGGGGCCAACGTCCTGACTTTC
cdr3_aa: CASSLGGQAGANVLTF

d_call: TRBD1
v_call: TRBV7-9
j_call: TRBJ2-1
clone_size: NA
cdr3_nt: TGTGCCAGCAGCCGGGACAGCGACTATGAGCAGTTCTTC
cdr3_aa: CASSRDSDYEQFF

d_call: NA
v_call: TRBV10-3
j_call: TRBJ1-3
clone_size: NA
cdr3_nt: TGTGCCATCAGTGACTCTCTCGGAGGGATATCTGGAAACACCATATATTTT
cdr3_aa: CAISDSLGGISGNTIYF

d_call: TRBD1
v_call: TRBV4-2
j_call: TRBJ2-1
clone_size: NA
cdr3_nt: TGTGCCAGCAGCCAAGATCGGGTGGACAGGTCCTACAATGAGCAGTTCTTC
cdr3_aa: CASSQDRVDRSYNEQFF

d_call: TRBD1
v_call: TRBV29-1
j_call: TRBJ1-1
clone_size: many
cdr3_nt: TGCAGCGTCCGGACAGGGGGAAACACTGAAGCTTTCTTT
cdr3_aa: CSVRTGGNTEAFF